These 19 T cell receptor beta chains came from one sample sequenced in a study of blood T cell repertoires in COVID-19. Sequencing used immunoSEQ multiplex PCR; TCRdb keeps in-frame clones, though not all of them. This table holds under 300,000 clones, around 90% found once. Material: peripheral blood. The receptors originated from a middle-aged woman who had recovered from COVID-19.

Notes on this clone: The same CDR3 is also encoded by other DNA sequences in this sample. The rearrangement joins TRBV2 to TRBJ2-2; 9 bases are shared with TRBD2. CDR1 and CDR2 from the germline V gene are SNHLY and FYNNEI. Unmatched junction bases numbered 15, after V lost 6 bases and J lost 7 bases. The length of the CDR3 is 17 residues. CDR3 region: CASSYPAGGEGGGELFF. The DNA for the CDR3 is TGTGCCAGCAGCTACCCAGCGGGAGGAGAGGGAGGCGGGGAGCTGTTTTTT.

The rearrangement links TRBV27 to TRBJ2-5; 13 bases fit TRBD2. The germline CDR1 and CDR2 sequences are MNHEY and SMNVEV (reference sequence). The CDR3 totals 18 residues. V lost 1 base, J lost 5 bases, and 10 bases stayed unmatched. The CDR3 region has the DNA TGTGCCAGCAGTTTATACCCGGGGACTAGCGGGACTGCGGAGACCCAGTACTTC. This encodes CASSLYPGTSGTAETQYF.

This clone was seen a single time. Other DNA sequences in the sample encode the same CDR3. The CDR3 DNA is TGTGCCATCAGTGATTCAAGGGGTTCTGGAAACACCATATATTTT. Its translation: CAISDSRGSGNTIYF. V is TRBV10-3 and J is TRBJ1-3; TRBD1 is a possible D gene (5 bases). V gave up 3 bases and J gave up 1 base, with 10 bases separating them. CDR1 is ENHRY, CDR2 SYGVKD, per germline. CDR3 length: 15 amino acids.

The genes are TRBV12-5 and TRBJ1-1, with D perhaps TRBD1 (6 bases). Germline CDR1 is LGHNT and CDR2 is FRNRAP. Deletions cut 1 base from V and 1 base from J, with 16 bases between. The CDR3 runs to 17 residues. The CDR3 sequence is CASGLETTGKGNTEAFF. In DNA form, the CDR3 reads TGTGCTAGTGGTTTGGAAACTACAGGGAAGGGGAACACTGAAGCTTTCTTT.

The chain employs TRBV4-1 and TRBJ2-1; D is ambiguous. Germline CDR1 MGHRA, CDR2 YSYEKL. The CDR3 length is 14 residues. V dropped 4 bases and J dropped 0 bases, with 7 bases sitting between them. For the CDR3, the DNA is TGCGCCAGCAGCCCACGGAGCTCCTACAATGAGCAGTTCTTC. It translates to CASSPRSSYNEQFF.

This chain links TRBV5-5 with TRBJ1-3; 8 bases agree with TRBD1. Germline trimming cut 4 bases from V and 3 bases from J; bases unmatched to any gene: 3. This CDR3 comprises 14 residues. CDR1 SGHKS and CDR2 YYEKEE come from the germline V gene (reference sequence). This CDR3 is CASSRDRGGNTIYF. The CDR3 DNA follows: TGTGCCAGCAGCCGAGACAGGGGTGGAAACACCATATATTTT.

V gene TRBV6-1 combines with J gene TRBJ2-7; 7 bases line up with TRBD2. V lost 2 bases, J lost 2 bases, and 6 bases stayed unmatched. Germline V lookup: CDR1 MNHNS, CDR2 SASEGT. The CDR3 covers 15 residues. CDR3 sequence reads: CASSEHSRGTYEQYF. Written as DNA, the CDR3 is TGTGCCAGCAGTGAACACTCGCGGGGGACCTACGAGCAGTACTTC.

The chain combines TRBV4-2 with TRBJ2-2; TRBD2 agrees at 11 bases. Germline lookup yields CDR1 LGHNA and CDR2 YNFKEQ. The CDR3 extends over 16 amino acids. V dropped 0 bases and J dropped 6; count of bases not matched to a gene: 3. Here the CDR3 reads CASSQEDSGRAGELFF. CDR3 nucleotide sequence: TGTGCCAGCAGCCAAGAGGATAGCGGGAGGGCCGGGGAGCTGTTTTTT.

The chain couples TRBV7-9 to TRBJ1-1, with TRBD1 identical over 10 bases. J was trimmed by 8 bases and V by 10 bases; bases with no gene match: 22. The length of the CDR3 is 17 residues. CDR1 and CDR2 from the germline V gene are SEHNR and FQNEAQ (reference sequence). The CDR3 sequence is CATPSLDTGQGLSEAFF. CDR3 sequence (DNA): TGTGCCACCCCAAGCTTAGATACGGGACAGGGGCTATCCGAAGCTTTCTTT.

The J gene is TRBJ1-5, the V gene TRBV19, with TRBD1 matching over 10 bases. The CDR3 covers 15 residues. V was clipped by 6 bases and J by 6 bases; unmatched bases: 8. CDR1 is LNHDA, CDR2 SQIVND, per germline (reference sequence). In DNA, the CDR3 is TGTGCCAGTAGCCCCCCGACAGGGGGCTCTCAGCCCCAGCATTTT. Translation gives CASSPPTGGSQPQHF.

V usage is TRBV11-3 and J usage is TRBJ2-3; TRBD2 matches 7 bases. The trim removed 2 bases at V and 2 bases at J, leaving 10 bases unmatched. Germline V lookup: CDR1 SGHNT, CDR2 YENEEA. This CDR3 contains 17 residues. The CDR3 reads CASSLPRAGDPTDTQYF. The CDR3 nucleotides are TGTGCCAGCAGCTTACCCCGGGCGGGAGATCCCACAGATACGCAGTATTTT.

This clone was picked up one time. This rearrangement joins TRBV25-1 to TRBJ1-4; D may be TRBD1 (5 bases). The CDR3 has 13 amino acids. Germline V CDR1 and CDR2: MGHDK, SYGVNS. Deletions cut 6 bases from V and 5 bases from J, with 10 bases between. CDR3 loop: CASRGAVNEKLFF. DNA for the CDR3: TGTGCCAGCAGAGGGGCGGTAAATGAAAAACTGTTTTTT.

The chain couples TRBV2 to TRBJ2-3; D is perhaps TRBD2 (7 bases). The CDR3 totals 15 residues. Per germline, CDR1 SNHLY and CDR2 FYNNEI. With 4 bases removed from V and 6 bases from J, the gap between germline ends came to 17 bases. CDR3: CASSGTEGGSDTQYF. The CDR3 nucleotides are TGTGCCAGCAGTGGGACCGAGGGGGGGTCCGATACGCAGTATTTT. The variable domain in full, completed from reference TRBV2 and TRBJ2-3, reads EPEVTQTPSHQVTQMGQEVILRCVPISNHLYFYWYRQILGQKVEFLVSFYNNEISEKSEIFDDQFSVERPDGSNFTLKIRSTKLEDSAMYFCASSGTEGGSDTQYFGPGTRLTVL.

The rearrangement links TRBV5-6 to TRBJ2-1; D may be TRBD2 (6 bases). The germline V gene has CDR1 SGHDT and CDR2 YYEEEE. V lost 2 bases to trimming and J lost 0 bases, with 18 bases between them. There are 18 residues in the CDR3. In nucleotides, the CDR3 is TGTGCCAGCAGCTTATATAGCGGTGCTTCTAGCTCCTACAATGAGCAGTTCTTC. It yields the protein CASSLYSGASSSYNEQFF.

Details on this clone: The same CDR3 also results from other DNA sequences found in this sample. The chain has TRBV3-1 (or the pseudogene TRBV3-2) and TRBJ2-7; tentatively, D is TRBD1 (6 bases). The CDR3 loop spans 13 amino acids. The V and J ends lost 4 bases and 4 bases respectively, with 11 bases between them. Germline V gene sequence: CDR1 LGHDT, CDR2 YNNKEL (reference sequence). CDR3 sequence: CASSRGRGYEQYF. The CDR3 DNA sequence: TGTGCCAGCAGCCGGGGCAGGGGATACGAGCAGTACTTC.

This chain links TRBV2 with TRBJ1-1; 9 nucleotides line up with TRBD1. Germline CDR1 and CDR2: SNHLY and FYNNEI. The CDR3 is 14 residues long. The V gene end was trimmed by 7 bases and the J gene end by 4 bases; junction bases not matched to a gene: 7. The CDR3 DNA reads TGTGCCAGCAAGAACAGGGGGCAGAGCACTGAAGCTTTCTTT. Its protein product is CASKNRGQSTEAFF. Complete variable domain (other parts from reference TRBV2 and TRBJ1-1): EPEVTQTPSHQVTQMGQEVILRCVPISNHLYFYWYRQILGQKVEFLVSFYNNEISEKSEIFDDQFSVERPDGSNFTLKIRSTKLEDSAMYFCASKNRGQSTEAFFGQGTRLTVV.

This clone was seen just once. V usage is TRBV27 and J usage is TRBJ2-1; tentative D call: TRBD2 (6 bases). V lost 5 bases and J 10 bases, leaving 18 bases between the germline ends. CDR1 MNHEY and CDR2 SMNVEV come from the germline V gene (reference sequence). The CDR3 is made up of 14 amino acids. The CDR3, as DNA: TGTGCCAGCAGTCCCCTCTTGGGGGGAGGAGAGCAGTTCTTC. It is translated as CASSPLLGGGEQFF.

The chain employs TRBV28 and TRBJ1-2, with TRBD1 identical over 10 bases. Germline V lookup: CDR1 MDHEN, CDR2 SYDVKM. The ends lost 8 bases at V and 3 bases at J; junction bases unmatched: 3. The CDR3 has 13 amino acids. In nucleotides, the CDR3 is TGTGCCAGCGGGACAGGGGAGTACTATGGCTACACCTTC. Translation: CASGTGEYYGYTF.

The rearrangement joins TRBV6-6 to TRBJ2-5; TRBD2 matches at 7 bases. The V and J ends lost 4 bases and 4 bases, in that order; junction bases with no gene match: 6. The CDR3 covers 14 residues. Germline V gives CDR1 MNHNY, CDR2 SVGAGI (reference sequence). The CDR3 loop is CASSSQGLLETQYF. The CDR3 bases are TGTGCCAGCAGTTCCCAGGGACTATTAGAGACCCAGTACTTC.